Listed below are T cell receptor beta chains from one sample, sequenced in a study of cytomegalovirus exposure and HLA in healthy donors. TCRdb's table, derived via immunoSEQ multiplex PCR, lists solely in-frame clones and lacks some. The sample has some 150,000 clones; about 80% are singletons. The source material was PBMCs. The receptors derive from a woman in her thirties or forties in good health and CMV-seronegative. Each CDR3 is given with its conserved first and last residue. D genes are given only for firm matches. Expanded clones get a size class; other rows say once, few or many, or leave the size out.

TRBV19	TRBJ1-1	NA	NA	TGTGCCAGTAGTATAAGAATGGGGGCCTTCACTGAAGCTTTCTTT	CASSIRMGAFTEAFF
TRBV30	TRBJ1-2	once	NA	TGTGCCTGGAGTGCTGACAGAGCACCTAACTATGGCTACACCTTC	CAWSADRAPNYGYTF
TRBV7-9	TRBJ2-3	NA	NA	TGTGCCAGCAGCTTAGGCGTCCTCTCAGATACGCAGTATTTT	CASSLGVLSDTQYF
TRBV19	TRBJ2-4	NA	NA	TGTGCCAGTAGTATAGCCGGCAGGAATAAAAACATTCAGTACTTC	CASSIAGRNKNIQYF
TRBV6-1	TRBJ2-7	NA	NA	TGTGCCAGCTCCCATAGCGGAACCTCCTACGAGCAGTACTTC	CASSHSGTSYEQYF
TRBV4-1	TRBJ1-2	NA	TRBD1	TGCGCCAGCAGCTCCCCGGACAGGGATTATGGCTACACCTTC	CASSSPDRDYGYTF
TRBV23-1	TRBJ2-7	NA	TRBD2	TGCGCCAGCACCCCAGTCTTTCCCCAGCGGGAGCGAAACGAGCAGTACTTC	CASTPVFPQRERNEQYF
TRBV6-1	TRBJ2-7	NA	NA	TGTGCCAGCAGTGAACAAGGACAGAGTTACGAGCAGTACTTC	CASSEQGQSYEQYF
TRBV4-2	TRBJ2-1	NA	TRBD2	TGTGCCAGCAGCCCGGGGACTAGAGGGTACAATGAGCAGTTCTTC	CASSPGTRGYNEQFF
TRBV7-6	TRBJ1-1	NA	TRBD1	TGTGCCAGCAGCCCTCAGACAGGGGGAGCTTTCTTT	CASSPQTGGAFF
TRBV29-1	TRBJ1-1	NA	TRBD1	TGCAGCGTGGGCAGGGGGCCGAACACTGAAGCTTTCTTT	CSVGRGPNTEAFF
TRBV11-3	TRBJ2-1	NA	TRBD2	TGTGCCAGCAGCCCTTCCCACCTAGCGGGATACTCCTACAATGAGCAGTTCTTC	CASSPSHLAGYSYNEQFF
TRBV10-3	TRBJ1-3	NA	TRBD1	TGTGCCATCAGTGAGCCTGACAGGGGGGCTGGAAACACCATATATTTT	CAISEPDRGAGNTIYF
TRBV5-6	TRBJ1-1	NA	NA	TGTGCCAGCAGCTCTGGGGCCTTTGAAGCTTTCTTT	CASSSGAFEAFF
TRBV4-1	TRBJ2-2	NA	NA	TGCGCCAGCAGCCAAGGTCAGGTTAGCACCGGGGAGCTGTTTTTT	CASSQGQVSTGELFF
TRBV5-1	TRBJ1-1	NA	TRBD1	TGCGCCAGCAGCCAGGGGGACCAGAGGGGCACTGAAGCTTTCTTT	CASSQGDQRGTEAFF
TRBV11-2	TRBJ2-6	NA	NA	TGTGCCAGCAGCTTAGGTTTAGCCTCCGGGGCCAACGTCCTGACTTTC	CASSLGLASGANVLTF
TRBV5-1	TRBJ1-1	NA	NA	TGCGCCAGCAGCTCCGGGTCTAAAGAAGCTTTCTTT	CASSSGSKEAFF
TRBV5-1	TRBJ2-2	NA	NA	TGCGCCAGCAGCTGGACGGAGGGGTACACCGGGGAGCTGTTTTTT	CASSWTEGYTGELFF
TRBV10-2	TRBJ1-1	NA	NA	TGCGCCAGCAGTCTAATGAGGGACACTGAAGCTTTCTTT	CASSLMRDTEAFF
TRBV27	TRBJ1-2	NA	TRBD1	TGTGCCAGCAGTTTATTAGGACAGGGAGGTGGCTACACCTTC	CASSLLGQGGGYTF
TRBV7-9	TRBJ1-3	once	NA	TGTGCCAGCAGCTTACGCGGCAGGGGCCAATACTCTGGAAACACCATATATTTT	CASSLRGRGQYSGNTIYF
TRBV5-1	TRBJ1-5	NA	NA	TGCGCCAGCAGCCCCGAGGAGGGTATCAGCAATCAGCCCCAGCATTTT	CASSPEEGISNQPQHF
TRBV27	TRBJ1-1	NA	NA	TGTGCCAGCAGTGGCGGCCTGTGGGGGGTGGGCACTGAAGCTTTCTTT	CASSGGLWGVGTEAFF
TRBV6-6	TRBJ2-5	NA	NA	TGTGCCAGCAGGGAACTACAAGAGACCCAGTACTTC	CASRELQETQYF
TRBV18	TRBJ1-6	NA	TRBD1	TGTGCCAGCTCACTGACCCACTCCGGGACAGATAATTCACCCCTCCACTTT	CASSLTHSGTDNSPLHF
TRBV5-4	TRBJ2-7	NA	NA	TGTGCCAGCAGCTTGGAGGGGGCGGGGGGCAAGGAGCAGTACTTC	CASSLEGAGGKEQYF
TRBV10-3	TRBJ1-2	NA	NA	TGTGCCATCAGTGAGTCCGACTATGGCTACACCTTC	CAISESDYGYTF
TRBV27	TRBJ1-5	NA	NA	TGTGCCAGCAGTTTGGCAGGGGATGTGGCCCAGCATTTT	CASSLAGDVAQHF
TRBV6-5	TRBJ2-7	NA	TRBD2	TGTGCCAGCAGTTACTCGAAGCGGGGCAGCTCCTACGAGCAGTACTTC	CASSYSKRGSSYEQYF
TRBV28	TRBJ2-1	NA	TRBD1	TGTGCCAGCGTTCTATCGAGGGGGCTGCCATCCTACAATGAGCAGTTCTTC	CASVLSRGLPSYNEQFF
TRBV12-5	TRBJ1-2	NA	NA	TGTGCTAGTGGTTTGCCTCCCCCGGCCCCTGAGGCCTATGGCTACACCTTC	CASGLPPPAPEAYGYTF
TRBV6-5	TRBJ1-2	NA	TRBD1	TGTGCCAGCAGCAGGGGGGACAGGGGATCTAAGGGCTACACCTTC	CASSRGDRGSKGYTF
TRBV5-1	TRBJ1-4	NA	NA	TGCGCCAGCAGCTTGGGGCCCACACGTCCAACTAATGAAAAACTGTTTTTT	CASSLGPTRPTNEKLFF
TRBV19	TRBJ2-7	NA	NA	TGTGCCAGTAGCATTGGACAGAACGAGCAGTACTTC	CASSIGQNEQYF
TRBV30	TRBJ2-5	NA	NA	TGTGCCTGGAGTGTACTTGGTAGTCAAGAGACCCAGTACTTC	CAWSVLGSQETQYF
TRBV6-1	TRBJ1-2	few	TRBD1	TGTGCCAGCAGTGAAACCGGACAGGGGGCCCGCTATGGCTACACCTTC	CASSETGQGARYGYTF
TRBV6-5	TRBJ2-7	NA	TRBD1	TGTGCCAGCAGTTCTCCCATGACAGGGGGTCGAGAGCAGTACTTC	CASSSPMTGGREQYF
TRBV5-1	TRBJ2-1	NA	NA	TGCGCCAGCAGCGGGGGGTACAATGAGCAGTTCTTC	CASSGGYNEQFF
TRBV6-4	TRBJ2-2	NA	NA	TGTGCCAGCAGCGAAAACACGTACCCGGGGGCCGGGGAGCTGTTTTTT	CASSENTYPGAGELFF
TRBV7-9	TRBJ2-7	NA	NA	TGTGCCAGCAGCCCAGGGCCCTACGAGCAGTACTTC	CASSPGPYEQYF
TRBV7-6	TRBJ2-7	NA	NA	TGTGCCAGCAGCTCCTCTCGGAGGGGAGAGCAGTACTTC	CASSSSRRGEQYF
TRBV6-1	TRBJ2-1	few	NA	TGTGCCAGCAGCCGGGGGGCAGAGACCGAGCAGTTCTTC	CASSRGAETEQFF
TRBV5-6	TRBJ1-5	NA	NA	TGTGCCAGCAGCTTGGCAGGGTATAGCAATCAGCCCCAGCATTTT	CASSLAGYSNQPQHF
TRBV5-1	TRBJ1-1	NA	TRBD1	TGCGCCAGCAGCGAAACAGGGGGGGGGAACACTGAAGCTTTCTTT	CASSETGGGNTEAFF